Shown below are 15 T cell receptor beta chains from a single sample sequenced in a study of CD8+CD57+ T cells in acquired aplastic anemia. Genomic DNA was employed as the template in profiling TCR beta VDJ and CDR3. TCRdb analysed the reads with MiXCR anew, one entry per CDR3 protein. This table has fewer than 200,000 distinct CDR3 sequences, about 60% appearing once. The sequencing input was sorted CD4+, CD8+, or CD8+CD57+ T cells (not recorded which) from PBMCs. The receptors here all came from a human donor in good health.

This chain uses TRBV10-2 with TRBJ2-3; D is perhaps TRBD1 (5 bases). CDR3 size: 16 residues. Deletions cut 3 bases from V and 2 bases from J, with 15 bases between. Germline CDR1 is WSHSY and CDR2 is SAAADI. This chain's CDR3 is CASSDPQGSSTDTQYF. The CDR3 DNA reads TGCGCCAGCAGTGACCCGCAGGGCAGCTCCACAGATACGCAGTATTTT.

On this clonotype: One junction end disagrees with the germline gene, perhaps due to a read error. CDR3 coding DNA: TGTGCCAGCAGCATGGGGGGCCGGGGAGAGACCCAGTATTTC. It yields the protein CASSMGGRGETQYF. V usage is TRBV7-9 and J usage is TRBJ2-5; D assignment may be TRBD1 or TRBD2 (6 bases each). This CDR3 comprises 14 residues. The V gene's germline CDR1 is SEHNR and CDR2 FQNEAQ (reference sequence).

This rearrangement joins TRBV6-4 to TRBJ2-7; the D gene is possibly TRBD1 (6 bases). CDR1 is MRHNA and CDR2 is SNTAGT in the germline V gene. This CDR3 has 12 amino acids. With 6 bases removed from V and 6 bases from J, the gap between germline ends came to 12 bases. The chain's CDR3 is CASRQGWGEQYF. In nucleotides, the CDR3 is TGTGCCAGCAGACAGGGCTGGGGCGAGCAGTACTTC.

Worth noting for this clonotype: One junction end disagrees with the germline gene, perhaps due to a read error. The rearrangement links TRBV11-2 to TRBJ2-5; possibly TRBD2 for D (7 bases). CDR3 length: 15 residues. Germline CDR1 reads SGHAT; CDR2 reads FQNNGV. Here the CDR3 reads CASSPRGADNETQYF. The CDR3 DNA reads as TGCGCCAGCAGCCCACGGGGGGCGGACAATGAGACCCAGTACTTC.

The genes are TRBV7-9 and TRBJ2-2, with D possibly matching TRBD2 (5 bases). The CDR3 loop spans 12 amino acids. V was shortened by 8 bases and J by 5 bases, with 9 bases between the two germline ends. Germline V gene lookup returns CDR1 SEHNR and CDR2 FQNEAQ (reference sequence). The CDR3, as DNA: TGTGCCAGCCATCCGGGAACCGGGGAGCTGTTTTTT. Encoded protein: CASHPGTGELFF.

V and J are TRBV15 and TRBJ2-6; D is undetermined. Germline V gene lookup returns CDR1 LNHNV and CDR2 YYDKDF (reference sequence). The V end lost 3 bases, the J end lost 0 bases, and 9 bases lay between the germline ends. CDR3 size: 16 residues. CDR3 residues: CATSSALGSGANVLTF. DNA for the CDR3: TGTGCCACCAGCAGCGCTTTAGGCTCTGGGGCCAACGTCCTGACTTTC. Full variable domain (missing parts from reference TRBV15 and TRBJ2-6): DAMVIQNPRYQVTQFGKPVTLSCSQTLNHNVMYWYQQKSSQAPKLLFHYYDKDFNNEADTPDNFQSRRPNTSFCFLDIRSPGLGDTAMYLCATSSALGSGANVLTFGAGSRLTVL.

This clonotype has a handful of counts. A much bigger clone sits one base away, suggesting this may be a read error. The chain combines TRBV7-9 with TRBJ1-1; D is undetermined. V was pared by 2 bases and J by 5 bases, with 6 bases between. From germline, CDR1 is SEHNR and CDR2 FQNEAQ (reference sequence). The CDR3 runs 12 residues. The CDR3 here is CASSLIQTEAFF. The CDR3 region has the DNA TGTGCCAGCAGCTTAATACAGACTGAAGCTTTCTTT.

The chain is built from TRBV2 and TRBJ1-2, with D possibly being TRBD1 (5 bases). The CDR3 spans 14 residues. V gave up 7 bases and J gave up 0 bases, with 12 bases separating them. Per germline, CDR1 SNHLY and CDR2 FYNNEI. The CDR3 DNA reads TGTGCCAGCATGGGCAGGGAGGCTAACTATGGCTACACCTTC. This translates into CASMGREANYGYTF.

This clonotype was observed a few times. V usage is TRBV10-3 and J usage is TRBJ2-5; D is possibly TRBD1 or TRBD2 (5 bases each). Germline-derived CDR1 and CDR2 are ENHRY and SYGVKD. The CDR3 is 14 amino acids. V was trimmed by 2 bases and J by 1 base, leaving 8 bases between them. Here the CDR3 DNA reads TGTGCCATCAGTGAGGGGGGAGTCCAAGAGACCCAGTACTTC. Its translation: CAISEGGVQETQYF.

This chain connects TRBV7-2 to TRBJ2-2; 7 nucleotides agree with TRBD2. Germline lookup yields CDR1 SGHTA and CDR2 FQGNSA. The CDR3 extends over 13 amino acids. J was trimmed by 5 bases and V by 6 bases; bases with no gene match: 3. The CDR3 spells CASRVGGTGELFF. In DNA form, the CDR3 reads TGTGCCAGCAGGGTCGGGGGGACCGGGGAGCTGTTTTTT.

This rearrangement joins TRBV10-3 to TRBJ2-2; 7 nucleotides align to TRBD1. The ends lost 7 bases at V and 7 bases at J; junction bases unmatched: 6. The CDR3 runs to 13 residues. From germline, CDR1 is ENHRY and CDR2 SYGVKD. This CDR3 reads CAITKGQNGELFF. CDR3 sequence (DNA): TGTGCCATCACCAAGGGACAGAACGGGGAGCTGTTTTTT.

This chain joins TRBV12-3 or TRBV12-4 and TRBJ2-5, with 7 bases fitting TRBD2. This CDR3 comprises 15 residues. The ends lost 7 bases at V and 4 bases at J; junction bases unmatched: 12. CDR3 nucleotide sequence: TGTGCCAGCAAACAATCTAGCGGAGAGTTAGAGACCCAGTACTTC. Its translation is CASKQSSGELETQYF.

The chain links TRBV7-3 to TRBJ2-5, with D unclear. V lost 1 base to trimming and J lost 3 bases, with 6 bases between them. The CDR3 length is 13 residues. The germline CDR1 and CDR2 sequences are SGHTA and FQGTGA. The CDR3 bases are TGTGCCAGCAGCTTAAGACGGGAAGAGACCCAGTACTTC. Its protein product is CASSLRREETQYF.

The chain is built from TRBV7-9 and TRBJ2-3, with TRBD2 matching over 10 bases. The CDR3 contains 17 residues. In germline, CDR1 is SEHNR, CDR2 FQNEAQ (reference sequence). The ends lost 5 bases at V and 1 base at J; junction bases unmatched: 9. This CDR3 is CASSTVRTSGRTDTQYF. CDR3 coding DNA: TGTGCCAGCAGCACCGTCAGGACTAGCGGTCGCACAGATACGCAGTATTTT.

The rearrangement links TRBV2 to TRBJ1-2; 8 bases fit TRBD1. This CDR3 comprises 13 residues. The junction had 8 bases not matched to a gene; V was cut back by 6 bases and J by 8 bases. Germline assignment: CDR1 SNHLY and CDR2 FYNNEI. DNA of the CDR3: TGTGCCAGCAGGAGAAGGACAGGGTACGGCTACACCTTC. This sequence encodes CASRRRTGYGYTF.